A selection of T cell receptor beta chains follows, all from one sample in a study of shared clonotypes between healthy human individuals. Profiling relied on immunoSEQ multiplex PCR, and the TCRdb table lists in-frame clones only, not all of them. The table lists around 700,000 clones, around three quarters of them singletons. The sample comprised memory CD4+ T cells sorted from blood. Receptor source: a woman aged 30 to 39 in good health. CDR3s include the opening cysteine and the closing phenylalanine or tryptophan. D genes are given only for firm matches. Only part of the rows carry a size: once, few, many, or a class if the clone is expanded.

cdr3_nt	cdr3_aa	v_call	j_call	clone_size	d_call
TGTGCCCTCAACCCTAGCGGGAGGACATCCTACAATGAGCAGTTCTTC	CALNPSGRTSYNEQFF	TRBV27	TRBJ2-1	NA	TRBD2
TGTGCCAGCAGTTGGCAGGGGGGAAGCAATCAGCCCCAGCATTTT	CASSWQGGSNQPQHF	TRBV28	TRBJ1-5	NA	TRBD1
TGTGCCAGCAGTTTATCCCCTTCGACAGATAGCAATCAGCCCCAGCATTTT	CASSLSPSTDSNQPQHF	TRBV27	TRBJ1-5	NA	NA
TGTGCCAGCAGCTACAGGGCATCGGCCTATGGCTACACCTTC	CASSYRASAYGYTF	TRBV27	TRBJ1-2	many	NA
TGTGCCAGTAGTACCAGGGGGGAAGGCGCAACTAATGAAAAACTGTTTTTT	CASSTRGEGATNEKLFF	TRBV19	TRBJ1-4	NA	TRBD1
TGTGCCAGATGGGACAAGACACACGAGCAGTACTTC	CARWDKTHEQYF	TRBV5-3	TRBJ2-7	NA	NA
TGTGCCAGCAGTTCCGTTGCCTGGTCGGACACCGGGGAGCTGTTTTTT	CASSSVAWSDTGELFF	TRBV27	TRBJ2-2	few	NA
TGTGCCAGTAGTGTGGGGGGATCATCGGGAAACACCATATATTTT	CASSVGGSSGNTIYF	TRBV19	TRBJ1-3	NA	NA
TGCGCCAGCGGCCGGGACACAGTCTACGAGCAGTACTTC	CASGRDTVYEQYF	TRBV5-1	TRBJ2-7	NA	NA
TGTGCCAGCAGGCCTGACAGGGTGTCCACTGAAGCTTTCTTT	CASRPDRVSTEAFF	TRBV6-5	TRBJ1-1	NA	TRBD1
TGTGCCAGCAGTAAAGACAGGGAGGAGGGTCAGCCCCAGCATTTT	CASSKDREEGQPQHF	TRBV6-1	TRBJ1-5	NA	TRBD1
TGTGCCAGCAGCTATAGCGGGTACGCCCAGTACTTC	CASSYSGYAQYF	TRBV7-2	TRBJ2-5	NA	TRBD2
TGCGCCAGCAGTTTTGACAGGGTGGGGATGGAGCAGTACTTC	CASSFDRVGMEQYF	TRBV10-2	TRBJ2-7	NA	TRBD1
TGCAGCGTTGAAGATCCCACTTCCTACGAGCAGTACTTC	CSVEDPTSYEQYF	TRBV29-1	TRBJ2-7	NA	NA
TGCGCCAGCAGCTTGGAGGCAGGTCGGAACTATGGCTACACCTTC	CASSLEAGRNYGYTF	TRBV5-1	TRBJ1-2	few	NA
TGTGCCAGCAGCGGAGCCAGCTCTGGGGCCAACGTCCTGACTTTC	CASSGASSGANVLTF	TRBV28	TRBJ2-6	few	NA
TGTGCCAGCACCCAGGGGGTAGGACAGCCCCAGCATTTT	CASTQGVGQPQHF	TRBV27	TRBJ1-5	NA	TRBD1